Below are 18 T cell receptor beta chains sequenced from a single sample in a study of T cells in Graves' hyperthyroidism and ophthalmopathy. It was RNA transcripts that yielded the amplified TCR beta CDR3 regions. The HTBI primer set was used in a first-round RT-PCR of the TCR CDR3. TCRdb re-called the multiplex PCR reads through MiXCR, storing one row per CDR3 protein. In the table there are about 570,000 distinct CDR3 sequences, around 45% of which are singletons. Sequenced sample: peripheral blood or thyroid tissue (not recorded which). The receptors derive from an adult woman with Graves' disease, either hyperthyroidism or ophthalmopathy (not recorded which).

This clonotype was counted many times. The chain combines TRBV7-9 with TRBJ2-7, with TRBD1 identical over 7 bases. Germline assignment: CDR1 SEHNR and CDR2 FQNEAQ (reference sequence). This CDR3 comprises 15 residues. J gave up 7 bases and V 4 bases, and 13 bases lay outside the gene matches. CDR3: CASSSTTGSDGEQYF. In nucleotides, the CDR3 is TGTGCCAGCAGCTCCACGACAGGGTCGGACGGGGAGCAGTACTTC.

The V and J genes are TRBV10-2 and TRBJ2-2; 9 bases agree with TRBD2. The CDR3 is made up of 14 amino acids. Trimming took 7 bases from V and 5 from J; bases not matched to a gene: 5. The germline CDR1 and CDR2 sequences are WSHSY and SAAADI. The CDR3 nucleotides are TGCGCCAGCACGGGACTAGCTACGACCGGGGAGCTGTTTTTT. Its translation: CASTGLATTGELFF.

A remark on this clonotype: Here the CDR3 omits its conserved ending phenylalanine or tryptophan, so a read error is the likely source. Because the CDR3's place on the DNA is in doubt, the DNA is left out and the CDR3 is given as listed by TCRdb. The V call is TRBV20-1, the J call TRBJ1-3. CDR1 is DFQATT and CDR2 is SNEGSKA in the germline V gene (reference sequence). The CDR3 is 8 amino acids in total, end residues counted. The CDR3 sequence is CSALGLAG.

This clonotype was seen repeatedly, ten times or more. This chain connects TRBV2 to TRBJ1-1; D is possibly TRBD1 (6 bases). The CDR3 sequence is 14 residues long. V lost 4 bases and J 1 base, leaving 10 bases between the germline ends. Per germline, CDR1 SNHLY and CDR2 FYNNEI. This CDR3 is CASSGGPGNTEAFF. DNA of the CDR3: TGTGCCAGCAGTGGGGGGCCCGGGAACACTGAAGCTTTCTTT.

The chain joins TRBV7-2 to TRBJ1-2; D remains unclear. V lost 1 base and J lost 0, with 9 bases in between. There are 15 residues in the CDR3. In germline, CDR1 is SGHTA, CDR2 FQGNSA. CDR3 amino acids: CASSLVGLTNYGYTF. In DNA form, the CDR3 reads TGTGCCAGCAGCTTAGTGGGCCTCACTAACTATGGCTACACCTTC.

This chain uses TRBV2 with TRBJ2-7, with 11 bases matching TRBD2. The CDR3 length is 16 residues. The V segment lost 8 bases and the J segment 4 bases; nucleotides outside the gene matches: 13. Germline CDR1 is SNHLY and CDR2 is FYNNEI. CDR3 sequence reads: CASRGQRLAGMYEQYF. CDR3 sequence (DNA): TGTGCCAGCCGTGGGCAGAGACTAGCGGGAATGTACGAGCAGTACTTC.

This clonotype occurred once. The chain joins TRBV2 to TRBJ2-7, with 8 bases aligning to TRBD1. The CDR3 has 14 amino acids. V lost 6 bases and J lost 6; bases outside the gene matches: 10. Germline V lookup: CDR1 SNHLY, CDR2 FYNNEI. For the CDR3, the DNA is TGTGCCAGCAGCCTTGGACAGGGTCACAGCGAGCAGTACTTC. Translated: CASSLGQGHSEQYF. The full variable domain, rest sourced from reference TRBV2 and TRBJ2-7, is EPEVTQTPSHQVTQMGQEVILRCVPISNHLYFYWYRQILGQKVEFLVSFYNNEISEKSEIFDDQFSVERPDGSNFTLKIRSTKLEDSAMYFCASSLGQGHSEQYFGPGTRLTVT.

This clonotype was observed at least ten times. The gene calls are TRBV5-1 and TRBJ2-5; maybe TRBD2 (5 bases). Germline V gene sequence: CDR1 SGHRS, CDR2 YFSETQ. Trimming shortened V by 2 bases and J by 1 base, and 9 bases separated the two germline ends. This CDR3 has 14 residues. CDR3 loop: CASSFTGFQETQYF. In DNA, the CDR3 is TGCGCCAGCAGCTTTACGGGGTTCCAAGAGACCCAGTACTTC.

This clonotype was detected ten times or more. This rearrangement joins TRBV18 to TRBJ2-5; D is unclear. The germline CDR1 and CDR2 sequences are KGHSH and LQKENI. CDR3 length equals 12 residues. Trimming took off 0 bases at V and 1 base at J, with 0 bases between the two ends. The CDR3 loop reads CASSPPQETQYF. CDR3 coding DNA: TGTGCCAGCTCACCACCCCAAGAGACCCAGTACTTC.

As for this clonotype: One end of the junction does not line up with germline, which may come from a read error. The CDR3 here is CAGSEGRQINYEQYF. Here the CDR3 DNA reads TGTGCCGGCAGTGAAGGGAGACAGATAAACTACGAGCAGTACTTC. The J gene is TRBJ2-7, the V gene TRBV6-1; D assignment may be TRBD1 or TRBD2 (5 bases each). The germline gives CDR1 MNHNS, CDR2 SASEGT. The CDR3 runs 15 residues.

The chain uses TRBV20-1 and TRBJ2-5; the match to TRBD1 covers 7 bases. The CDR3 runs to 12 residues. Losses at the gene ends were 1 base for V and 11 bases for J; bases not matched to a gene: 7. Germline V gene lookup returns CDR1 DFQATT and CDR2 SNEGSKA (reference sequence). As DNA, the CDR3 is TGCAGTGCTAGAGGGGACAGCAATGAGCAGTACTTC. Its protein product is CSARGDSNEQYF.

The chain is built from TRBV10-3 and TRBJ1-1; D gene uncertain. This CDR3 has 15 amino acids. Germline values: CDR1 ENHRY, CDR2 SYGVKD. Trimming left V 3 bases short and J 7 bases short, with 18 bases between. As DNA, the CDR3 is TGTGCCATCAGTGACCCTGGACTCTACGAATTTGAAGCTTTCTTT. It yields the protein CAISDPGLYEFEAFF.

About this clonotype itself: In this CDR3 the conserved last residue, phenylalanine or tryptophan, is missing, so a read error is likely. This chain joins TRBV9 and TRBJ1-3, with D uncertain. Germline V gene lookup returns CDR1 SGDLS and CDR2 YYNGEE. V was shortened by 1 base and J by 4 bases, with 3 bases between the two germline ends. The CDR3 has 12 amino acids. In DNA, the CDR3 is TGTGCCAGCAGCGTATCAGGAAACACCATATATGTT. Its translation: CASSVSGNTIYV.

The rearrangement uses TRBV27 and TRBJ1-4; no reliable D call. The V and J ends lost 0 bases and 12 bases respectively, with 26 bases between them. The CDR3 contains 18 residues. Germline V gene data show CDR1 as MNHEY and CDR2 as SMNVEV (reference sequence). The CDR3 loop reads CASSLSLGLTPTVMQLFF. The CDR3 bases are TGTGCCAGCAGTTTATCCCTTGGTCTTACCCCGACCGTTATGCAACTGTTTTTT. The full variable domain, with the rest looked up from reference TRBV27 and TRBJ1-4, is EAQVTQNPRYLITVTGKKLTVTCSQNMNHEYMSWYRQDPGLGLRQIYYSMNVEVTDKGDVPEGYKVSRKEKRNFPLILESPSPNQTSLYFCASSLSLGLTPTVMQLFFGSGTQLSVL.

J is TRBJ2-7 and V is TRBV7-9; unclear D gene. V gave up 5 bases and J gave up 7 bases, with 12 bases separating them. Germline V gene lookup returns CDR1 SEHNR and CDR2 FQNEAQ (reference sequence). The CDR3 consists of 12 residues. CDR3 sequence: CASSTNHDEQYF. CDR3 sequence (DNA): TGTGCCAGCAGCACAAATCACGATGAGCAGTACTTC. Full variable domain (missing parts from reference TRBV7-9 and TRBJ2-7): DTGVSQNPRHKITKRGQNVTFRCDPISEHNRLYWYRQTLGQGPEFLTYFQNEAQLEKSRLLSDRFSAERPKGSFSTLEIQRTEQGDSAMYLCASSTNHDEQYFGPGTRLTVT.

The chain has TRBV20-1 and TRBJ1-1; TRBD1 is a possible D gene (6 bases). Germline-derived CDR1 and CDR2 are DFQATT and SNEGSKA (reference sequence). The ends were cut back, 0 bases at V and 2 bases at J, with 13 bases in the middle. The CDR3 is 15 amino acids. The CDR3 nucleotides read TGCAGTGCTAGAGATCTAACAGGGACTAACACTGAAGCTTTCTTT. Residues: CSARDLTGTNTEAFF.

The sample holds many counts of this clonotype. The CDR3 bases are TGTGCCATCAGCCAAGGAGTCTATCAGCCCCAGCATTTT. It yields the protein CAISQGVYQPQHF. This chain uses TRBV10-3 with TRBJ1-5; D not certain. Germline values: CDR1 ENHRY, CDR2 SYGVKD. The CDR3 runs to 13 residues. The ends were cut back, 6 bases at V and 5 bases at J, with 11 bases in the middle.

The genes are TRBV5-1 and TRBJ1-1; D unresolved. Germline values: CDR1 SGHRS, CDR2 YFSETQ. The ends were cut back, 0 bases at V and 5 bases at J, with 8 bases in the middle. This CDR3 contains 13 residues. This CDR3 is CASSLEGSTEAFF. In DNA, the CDR3 is TGCGCCAGCAGCTTGGAGGGTTCGACTGAAGCTTTCTTT.